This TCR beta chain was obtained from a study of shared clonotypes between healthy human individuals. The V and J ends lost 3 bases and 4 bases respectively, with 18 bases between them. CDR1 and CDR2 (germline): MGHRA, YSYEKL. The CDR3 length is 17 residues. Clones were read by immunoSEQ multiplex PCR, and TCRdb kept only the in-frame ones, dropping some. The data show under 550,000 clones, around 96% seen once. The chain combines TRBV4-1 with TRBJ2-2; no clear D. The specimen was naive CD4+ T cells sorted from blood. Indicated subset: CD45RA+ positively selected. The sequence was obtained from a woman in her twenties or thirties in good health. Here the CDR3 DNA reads TGCGCCAGCAGCCAGGAACAAGTAGTGCGAGTCACCGGGGAGCTGTTTTTT. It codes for CASSQEQVVRVTGELFF.